This T cell receptor (beta chain) stems from a study of blood T cell repertoires in COVID-19. In the study overall: Sites across the United States, Italy and Spain contributed samples from acute and convalescent COVID-19. From T cells, B-cell-depleted T cells, or PBMCs came the material, which was cDNA or gDNA.

How the authors handled the data: Cell counts per sample came from amplifying reference gene primers. Measured with immunoSEQ multiplex PCR; TCRdb has only the in-frame clones, and not every one. The DNA gave D and trimming, while V, J and clone size come from that table. This table holds some 100,000 clones, about 90% found once. V dropped 5 bases and J dropped 7 bases, with 15 bases sitting between them. This CDR3 spans 14 amino acids. Germline loops: CDR1 SEHNR, CDR2 FQNEAQ (reference sequence). The receptor was isolated from a human donor in a cohort sampled during active COVID-19. The sequencing input was peripheral blood. V usage is TRBV7-9 and J usage is TRBJ1-5; D is unclear. In DNA form, the CDR3 reads TGTGCCAGCAGCCCAGCGGCAGCTTGGCAGCCCCAGCATTTT. Protein sequence: CASSPAAAWQPQHF.